This TCR beta chain derives from a study of T cell responses to AZD1222 COVID-19 vaccine. Libraries were prepared by immunoSEQ multiplex PCR; TCRdb keeps only in-frame clonotypes and omits some of them. The sample contains tens of thousands of clones, roughly nine tenths of which appear only once. Trimming removed 1 base at V and 3 bases at J, with 15 bases between. Germline CDR1 reads SGHNT; CDR2 reads YENEEA. The CDR3 spans 17 residues. This specimen consisted of peripheral blood, obtained 28 days after the second AZD1222 dose. The TCR comes from an adult who received the AZD1222 COVID-19 vaccine. This rearrangement joins TRBV11-3 to TRBJ2-2, with D hard to call. In DNA, the CDR3 is TGTGCCAGCAGCTTAGCCAGAGCGCAGATTCACACCGGGGAGCTGTTTTTT. Its translation: CASSLARAQIHTGELFF.